The rows below give T cell receptor beta chains drawn from one sample of a study of immune heterogeneity within non-small cell lung tumors. MiXCR was run by TCRdb on the multiplex PCR reads, yielding one entry per CDR3 protein. Among fewer than 10,000 distinct CDR3 sequences listed, roughly 30% were seen once. The sequenced sample was lung tumor tissue. The origin of the receptors is a man between 60 and 70 years old with non-small cell lung cancer. The CDR3 runs from the conserved cysteine through the conserved F or W.

TRBJ1-2,TRBV3-1,CASSLVGTGHYGYTF
TRBJ2-7,TRBV20-1,CSASSDVGVYEQYF
TRBJ2-3,TRBV5-1,CANSFSSARFSDTQYF
TRBJ2-7,TRBV11-2,CASSLGGNWAYEQYF
TRBJ2-1,TRBV25-1,CASSYSYNEQFF
TRBJ2-3,TRBV19,CASSEVSSGRPDTQYF
TRBJ2-7,TRBV6-1,CASSEEEGGTYEQYF
TRBJ1-1,TRBV20-1,CSASGTGVKTFF
TRBJ1-2,TRBV2,CASSSAGTGFRGYTF
TRBJ2-1,TRBV6-2/TRBV6-3,CASSDPSGNYNEQFF
TRBJ2-3,TRBV28,CASSSRTRDPRDTQYF
TRBJ1-6,TRBV27,CASSLSMDRGITSSYNSPLHF
TRBJ2-7,TRBV28,CASRYIGLAAYEQYF
TRBJ2-3,TRBV20-1,CSAAGTSGRPGGDTQYF
TRBJ1-2,TRBV6-1,CASSLRQGEGYTF
TRBJ1-2,TRBV28,CASISENYGYTF
TRBJ1-5,TRBV6-2/TRBV6-3,CASSDRLAQHF
TRBJ1-2,TRBV15,CATSRVQRANYGYTF
TRBJ1-3,TRBV30,CAWSFGHQNTIYF
TRBJ2-1,TRBV7-9,CASSLGAGVVEQFF
TRBJ2-1,TRBV19,CASSTRAGESYNEQFF
TRBJ2-1,TRBV13,CASSKREGYNEQFF
TRBJ2-7,TRBV6-1,CASSVASSYEQYF
TRBJ2-7,TRBV9,CASSVGLAEFSYEQYF
TRBJ2-3,TRBV10-1,CASSDRARGLNTDTQYF
TRBJ1-4,TRBV9,CASSTGQTTNEKLFF
TRBJ2-2,TRBV18,CASSPMIAGSTGELFF
TRBJ1-5,TRBV20-1,CSARGRGGVYSNQPQHF